The 32 T cell receptor beta chains below were found in one sample sequenced in a study of cytomegalovirus exposure and HLA in healthy donors. In the PCR, 60 Vbeta and 13 Jbeta primers were used. Generated by immunoSEQ multiplex PCR, the TCRdb table keeps only in-frame clones and is missing some. Here the sample spans around 79,000 clones, roughly 73% being singletons. Sequenced: PBMCs. All receptors derive from a woman in her 40s in good health and CMV-seropositive.

CDR3 nucleotide sequence: TGTGCCAGCAGTTTGAGTGCCGGGGAGCTGTTTTTT. Its translation is CASSLSAGELFF. The rearrangement joins TRBV27 to TRBJ2-2; D is unclear. The germline CDR1 and CDR2 sequences are MNHEY and SMNVEV (reference sequence). The V gene lost 3 bases and the J gene lost 6 bases, with 5 bases spanning the gap. The CDR3 covers 12 residues.

The rearrangement links TRBV18 to TRBJ2-7; 10 positions match TRBD2. This CDR3 is built from 14 residues. Per germline, CDR1 KGHSH and CDR2 LQKENI. V was clipped by 6 bases and J by 4 bases; unmatched bases: 6. The CDR3 DNA reads TGTGCCAGCTCGCCTACTAGCGGGAATTACGAGCAGTACTTC. As protein: CASSPTSGNYEQYF. The whole variable domain, remainder taken from reference TRBV18 and TRBJ2-7, is NAGVMQNPRHLVRRRGQEARLRCSPMKGHSHVYWYRQLPEEGLKFMVYLQKENIIDESGMPKERFSAEFPKEGPSILRIQQVVRGDSAAYFCASSPTSGNYEQYFGPGTRLTVT.

The V and J genes are TRBV5-4 and TRBJ1-1; 9 nucleotides match TRBD1. Unmatched junction bases numbered 15, after V lost 6 bases and J lost 6 bases. The CDR3 has 16 residues. CDR1 SGHNT and CDR2 YYREEE come from the germline V gene (reference sequence). CDR3 sequence reads: CASNNRQGQGGAEAFF. CDR3 nucleotides: TGTGCCAGCAACAATCGCCAGGGACAGGGAGGGGCTGAAGCTTTCTTT.

This sequence joins TRBV7-2 and TRBJ2-7, with 7 positions matching TRBD1. J was trimmed by 5 bases and V by 5 bases; bases with no gene match: 9. The CDR3 contains 14 residues. Germline-derived CDR1 and CDR2 are SGHTA and FQGNSA. DNA for the CDR3: TGTGCCAGCAGCCAACAGGGGATGGTCAACGAGCAGTACTTC. It specifies CASSQQGMVNEQYF. The whole variable domain, remainder taken from reference TRBV7-2 and TRBJ2-7, is GAGVSQSPSNKVTEKGKDVELRCDPISGHTALYWYRQSLGQGLEFLIYFQGNSAPDKSGLPSDRFSAERTGGSVSTLTIQRTQQEDSAVYLCASSQQGMVNEQYFGPGTRLTVT.

This clone was recorded a few times. This chain connects TRBV10-2 to TRBJ1-2; 9 nucleotides line up with TRBD1. Trimming at V came to 10 bases and at J to 7 bases, leaving 4 bases not matched to a gene. Germline loops: CDR1 WSHSY, CDR2 SAAADI. The CDR3 sequence is 11 residues long. CDR3 in DNA: TGCGCCACCCAGGACAGGGGTGGCTACACCTTC. It yields the protein CATQDRGGYTF.

The chain employs TRBV5-1 and TRBJ2-7, with 12 bases identical to TRBD2. Germline trimming cut 4 bases from V and 1 base from J; bases unmatched to any gene: 0. The germline CDR1 and CDR2 sequences are SGHRS and YFSETQ. CDR3 length: 14 residues. The CDR3 nucleotides are TGCGCCAGCAGCGGGACTAGCGGGTCCTACGAGCAGTACTTC. Encoded protein: CASSGTSGSYEQYF.

This CDR3 reads CASSSRDYTDTQYF. CDR3 nucleotide sequence: TGTGCCAGCAGTTCCCGGGACTACACAGATACGCAGTATTTT. The chain recombines TRBV5-8 with TRBJ2-3, with 7 bases identical to TRBD2. Germline V gene lookup returns CDR1 SGHTS and CDR2 YDEGEE. V lost 5 bases, J lost 2 bases, and 5 bases stayed unmatched. CDR3 size: 14 residues.

The chain recombines TRBV28 with TRBJ1-2, with D tentatively TRBD1 (6 bases). V shed 6 bases and J shed 0 bases, with 14 bases lying between them. In germline, CDR1 is MDHEN, CDR2 SYDVKM. CDR3 length: 15 residues. The DNA of the CDR3 is TGTGCCAGCAGGCCCCACGACAGGACTAACTATGGCTACACCTTC. The encoded protein is CASRPHDRTNYGYTF.

This clone was seen a few times. This chain connects TRBV4-2 to TRBJ1-1; 7 bases align to TRBD1. V dropped 4 bases and J dropped 1; count of bases not matched to a gene: 3. The V gene's germline CDR1 is LGHNA and CDR2 YNFKEQ. This CDR3 has 14 amino acids. This chain's CDR3 is CASSPGQANTEAFF. The DNA of the CDR3 is TGTGCCAGCAGCCCCGGACAGGCGAACACTGAAGCTTTCTTT.

About this clone: Different DNA sequences within this sample yield the same CDR3. The gene calls are TRBV5-1 and TRBJ1-2; 7 bases align to TRBD1. V dropped 4 bases and J dropped 2; count of bases not matched to a gene: 5. The CDR3 loop spans 14 amino acids. CDR1 is SGHRS and CDR2 is YFSETQ in the germline V gene. The CDR3 reads CASSRDRANYGYTF. CDR3 DNA: TGCGCCAGCAGCCGCGACAGGGCCAACTATGGCTACACCTTC.

V and J are TRBV10-2 and TRBJ2-3, with 7 bases matching TRBD2. Looked up from germline, CDR1 is WSHSY and CDR2 is SAAADI. This CDR3 has 17 residues. After removal of 8 bases from V and 4 bases from J, the junction contained 18 bases not matched to a gene. CDR3 sequence: CASARAGRGRVADTQYF. The CDR3 region has the DNA TGCGCCAGCGCACGGGCAGGAAGAGGGAGGGTCGCAGATACGCAGTATTTT.

The chain joins TRBV6-4 to TRBJ2-7; TRBD2 might be the D (5 bases). The germline gives CDR1 MRHNA, CDR2 SNTAGT. V dropped 6 bases and J dropped 6 bases, with 15 bases sitting between them. CDR3 length: 13 amino acids. CDR3 region: CASRATTSSEQYF. The CDR3 DNA sequence: TGTGCCAGCAGGGCGACCACTAGTTCCGAGCAGTACTTC.

V is TRBV19 and J is TRBJ1-5, with a weak D call TRBD1 (6 bases). Germline V gene data show CDR1 as LNHDA and CDR2 as SQIVND (reference sequence). Trimming shortened V by 7 bases and J by 3 bases, and 16 bases separated the two germline ends. The CDR3 has 15 residues. CDR3 sequence: CASTGRGPSNQPQHF. In DNA, the CDR3 is TGTGCCAGTACTGGCAGGGGCCCTTCCAATCAGCCCCAGCATTTT.

The rearrangement uses TRBV7-9 and TRBJ1-1, with D uncertain. From germline, CDR1 is SEHNR and CDR2 FQNEAQ (reference sequence). Trimming took 5 bases from V and 4 from J, leaving 17 bases between them. This CDR3 has 15 residues. CDR3 amino acids: CASSPRVRDRTEAFF. The CDR3 region has the DNA TGTGCCAGCAGCCCACGGGTCAGAGATCGCACTGAAGCTTTCTTT.

The gene calls are TRBV29-1 and TRBJ1-4, with TRBD1 matching 8 bases. V lost 3 bases and J lost 6; bases outside the gene matches: 3. This CDR3 comprises 13 residues. Germline V gene lookup returns CDR1 SQVTM and CDR2 ANQGSEA. Written as DNA, the CDR3 is TGCAGCGTTGAGCAGGGGGCGGATGAAAAACTGTTTTTT. Amino acid sequence: CSVEQGADEKLFF.

This rearrangement joins TRBV7-8 to TRBJ2-3; tentative D call: TRBD1 (5 bases). V dropped 5 bases and J dropped 1 base, with 10 bases sitting between them. The CDR3 consists of 14 residues. Germline values: CDR1 SGHVS, CDR2 FQNEAQ. CDR3 coding DNA: TGTGCCAGCAGCCCAGGGCCCCGCACAGATACGCAGTATTTT. Protein: CASSPGPRTDTQYF.

The rearrangement joins TRBV10-1 to TRBJ2-7; 7 nucleotides line up with TRBD2. The CDR3 length is 14 residues. V gave up 3 bases and J gave up 1 base; unmatched junction bases: 3. The germline CDR1 and CDR2 sequences are WNHNN and SYGVQD (reference sequence). The CDR3 here is CASSDTGRSYEQYF. DNA of the CDR3: TGCGCCAGCAGTGATACCGGGAGGTCCTACGAGCAGTACTTC.

The chain combines TRBV28 with TRBJ2-3; the D is unclear. CDR1 and CDR2 (germline): MDHEN, SYDVKM. The V end lost 5 bases, the J end lost 3 bases, and 9 bases lay between the germline ends. The CDR3 runs 13 residues. The CDR3 reads CASSPPETDTQYF. In DNA, the CDR3 is TGTGCCAGCAGTCCCCCGGAGACAGATACGCAGTATTTT. The full variable domain, in which reference TRBV28 and TRBJ2-3 provide the parts outside the CDR3, is DVKVTQSSRYLVKRTGEKVFLECVQDMDHENMFWYRQDPGLGLRLIYFSYDVKMKEKGDIPEGYSVSREKKERFSLILESASTNQTSMYLCASSPPETDTQYFGPGTRLTVL.

The genes are TRBV5-4 and TRBJ2-1; TRBD1 matches 9 bases. Unmatched junction bases numbered 7, after V lost 3 bases and J lost 6 bases. The CDR3 is 15 residues long. CDR1 SGHNT and CDR2 YYREEE come from the germline V gene (reference sequence). The CDR3 here is CASSSRDRVLNEQFF. The CDR3 region has the DNA TGTGCCAGCAGCTCCCGGGACAGGGTGCTCAATGAGCAGTTCTTC.

V usage is TRBV5-1 and J usage is TRBJ2-7; 11 nucleotides line up with TRBD1. J lost 0 bases, V lost 4 bases, and 12 bases had no gene match. This CDR3 is built from 18 residues. The germline CDR1 and CDR2 sequences are SGHRS and YFSETQ. CDR3: CASSQTSRTGGYSYEQYF. The CDR3 DNA reads TGCGCCAGCAGCCAAACTAGTAGGACAGGGGGCTACTCCTACGAGCAGTACTTC.

The rearrangement uses TRBV28 and TRBJ1-2; weak D call: TRBD1 (6 bases). CDR1 MDHEN and CDR2 SYDVKM come from the germline V gene. The germline V and J ends were trimmed by 6 bases and 7 bases, with 12 bases remaining between them. This CDR3 comprises 12 residues. The CDR3 loop reads CASRRTVSGYTF. The CDR3 DNA reads TGTGCCAGCAGACGGACAGTTAGTGGCTACACCTTC.

This clone has a handful of counts. This chain links TRBV4-1 with TRBJ2-1; 8 positions agree with TRBD1. In germline, CDR1 is MGHRA, CDR2 YSYEKL. This CDR3 is built from 17 residues. V trimming: 0 bases; J trimming: 4 bases; junction bases outside the gene matches: 8. CDR3 sequence (DNA): TGCGCCAGCAGCCAAGAGGAAGCAGGGGGCTTTTACAATGAGCAGTTCTTC. Its protein product is CASSQEEAGGFYNEQFF.

The count of this clone is one. The V call is TRBV6-5, the J call TRBJ2-1, with 7 bases fitting TRBD2. V gave up 7 bases and J gave up 10 bases; unmatched junction bases: 13. The CDR3 is 14 amino acids. Germline values: CDR1 MNHEY, CDR2 SVGAGI. The CDR3 reads CASTSYGTGGEQFF. CDR3 bases: TGTGCCAGCACTTCCTACGGTACCGGGGGGGAGCAGTTCTTC.

The chain combines TRBV7-9 with TRBJ1-5; 7 positions agree with TRBD1. Trimming took 1 base from V and 3 from J; bases not matched to a gene: 6. Germline V gene lookup returns CDR1 SEHNR and CDR2 FQNEAQ (reference sequence). CDR3 size: 16 residues. This CDR3 is CASSLGAGQPNQPQHF. The DNA for the CDR3 is TGTGCCAGCAGCTTAGGGGCGGGACAGCCCAATCAGCCCCAGCATTTT.

CDR3 DNA: TGTGCCAGCAGTTTCGATCCGGCTAGCGGGATCTTCGACGAGCAGTACTTC. Protein sequence: CASSFDPASGIFDEQYF. The chain has TRBV28 and TRBJ2-7, with TRBD2 matching over 9 bases. The V gene's germline CDR1 is MDHEN and CDR2 SYDVKM. Trimming took 3 bases from V and 5 from J; bases not matched to a gene: 14. The CDR3 loop spans 17 amino acids.

This chain uses TRBV4-1 with TRBJ1-3, with D perhaps matching TRBD1 (6 bases). Trimming pared 2 bases from V and 1 base from J, leaving 15 bases between. Germline assignment: CDR1 MGHRA and CDR2 YSYEKL. This CDR3 comprises 17 residues. The CDR3 region has the DNA TGCGCCAGCAGCCAAATCCAGGGGCAGCTGTCTGGAAACACCATATATTTT. It translates to CASSQIQGQLSGNTIYF.

The chain recombines TRBV19 with TRBJ2-5, with TRBD1 as a possible D gene (6 bases). This CDR3 region has 16 residues. The germline V gene encodes CDR1 LNHDA and CDR2 SQIVND (reference sequence). V lost 1 base and J lost 1, with 13 bases in between. CDR3 in DNA: TGTGCCAGTAGTATAGTATCGACAGGAGGCCAAGAGACCCAGTACTTC. This encodes CASSIVSTGGQETQYF.

Only a few counts were recorded for this clone. The rearrangement links TRBV5-1 to TRBJ2-3; possible D gene TRBD1, 7 bases. The CDR3 is 14 residues long. V was clipped by 9 bases and J by 3 bases, with 17 bases between them. Germline V CDR1 and CDR2: SGHRS, YFSETQ. The CDR3 loop reads CATRTGEVTDTQYF. In DNA form, the CDR3 reads TGCGCCACCAGAACAGGGGAGGTTACAGATACGCAGTATTTT.

This chain's CDR3 is CACTSWIGVPLHF. The CDR3 coding sequence is TGTGCCTGTACTTCCTGGATCGGGGTACCCCTCCACTTT. The chain uses TRBV30 and TRBJ1-6; D ambiguous. The germline V and J ends were trimmed by 6 bases and 12 bases, with 18 bases remaining between them. This CDR3 is built from 13 residues. Germline V gives CDR1 GTSNPN, CDR2 SVGIG (reference sequence).

With regard to this clone: A read error may produce the germline difference seen at one junction end. The CDR3 nucleotides read TGTGCCAGCAGCCAAGATTCAGTGCGCGGACAGCACTTC. This translates into CASSQDSVRGQHF. This chain links TRBV14 with TRBJ2-7; maybe TRBD1 (6 bases). The CDR3 extends over 13 amino acids. Germline V CDR1 and CDR2: SGHDN, FVKESK.

This clone was observed once. The chain is built from TRBV19 and TRBJ1-1; D is unclear. CDR3 length: 15 residues. Germline assignment: CDR1 LNHDA and CDR2 SQIVND (reference sequence). The germline V and J ends were trimmed by 6 bases and 0 bases, with 14 bases remaining between them. Here the CDR3 reads CASRTGPRMNTEAFF. In DNA, the CDR3 is TGTGCCAGTAGGACGGGTCCTCGAATGAACACTGAAGCTTTCTTT.

The V call is TRBV25-1, the J call TRBJ2-7; possible D gene TRBD2, 5 bases. Germline loops: CDR1 MGHDK, CDR2 SYGVNS. V lost 7 bases, J lost 2 bases, and 18 bases lay in between. The length of the CDR3 is 15 residues. CDR3 in amino acids: CASMVWGDGAYEQYF. In nucleotides, the CDR3 is TGTGCCAGCATGGTTTGGGGAGACGGCGCCTACGAGCAGTACTTC.